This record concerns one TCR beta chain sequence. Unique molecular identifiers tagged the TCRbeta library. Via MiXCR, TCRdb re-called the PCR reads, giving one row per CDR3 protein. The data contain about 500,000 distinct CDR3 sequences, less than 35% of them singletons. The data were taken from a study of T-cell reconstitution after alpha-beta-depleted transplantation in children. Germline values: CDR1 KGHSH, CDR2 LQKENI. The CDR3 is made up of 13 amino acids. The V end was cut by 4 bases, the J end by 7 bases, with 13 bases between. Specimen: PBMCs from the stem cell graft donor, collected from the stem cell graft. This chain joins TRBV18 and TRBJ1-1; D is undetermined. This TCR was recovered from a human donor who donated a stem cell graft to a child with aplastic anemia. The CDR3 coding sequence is TGTGCCAGCTCACGGGAATCGACTCTTGAAGCTTTCTTT. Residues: CASSRESTLEAFF.